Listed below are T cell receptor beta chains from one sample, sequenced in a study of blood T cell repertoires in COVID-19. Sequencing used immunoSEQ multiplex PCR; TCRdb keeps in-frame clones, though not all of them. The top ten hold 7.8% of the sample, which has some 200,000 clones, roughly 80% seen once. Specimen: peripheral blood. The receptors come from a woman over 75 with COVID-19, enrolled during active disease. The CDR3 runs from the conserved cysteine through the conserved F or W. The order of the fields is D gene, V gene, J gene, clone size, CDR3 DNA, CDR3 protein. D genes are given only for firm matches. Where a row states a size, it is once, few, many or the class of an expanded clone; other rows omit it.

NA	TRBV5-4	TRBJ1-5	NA	TGTGCCAGCAGTTTGGAGCAATCGACCCAGCATTTT	CASSLEQSTQHF
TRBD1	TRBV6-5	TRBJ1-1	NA	TGTGCCAGCAGGGAGGACAGGGACGGTGAAGCTTTCTTT	CASREDRDGEAFF
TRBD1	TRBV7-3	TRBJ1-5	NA	TGTGCCAGCAGCCCAACAGGGGATAAGGATCAGCCCCAGCATTTT	CASSPTGDKDQPQHF
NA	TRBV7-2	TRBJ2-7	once	TGTGCCAGCAGCTTAGCGCTGAGCTACGAGCAGTACTTC	CASSLALSYEQYF
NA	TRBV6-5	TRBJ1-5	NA	TGTGCCAGCAGTTACTCGACGGGGGGCGGAAGTCAGCCCCAGCATTTT	CASSYSTGGGSQPQHF
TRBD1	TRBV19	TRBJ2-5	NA	TGTGCCAGTCGAGACAGGGGTCAAGAGACCCAGTACTTC	CASRDRGQETQYF
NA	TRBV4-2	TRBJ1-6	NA	TGTGCCAGCAGCCAAGCTGACAGGACGGGGAATTCACCCCTCCACTTT	CASSQADRTGNSPLHF
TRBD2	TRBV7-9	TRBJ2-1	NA	TGTGCCAGCAGCGCCAGGACTAGCGTCAATGAGCAGTTCTTC	CASSARTSVNEQFF
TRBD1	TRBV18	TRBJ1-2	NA	TGTGCCAGCTCACTCGACAGGGAAGGCTACACCTTC	CASSLDREGYTF
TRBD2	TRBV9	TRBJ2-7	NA	TGTGCCAGCAACCCCTGGGGGGGGGACCACGAGCAGTACTTC	CASNPWGGDHEQYF
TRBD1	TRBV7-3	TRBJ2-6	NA	TGTGCCAGCAGCCCCCGCCGGGACAGGGTTTCTGGGGCCAACGTCCTGACTTTC	CASSPRRDRVSGANVLTF
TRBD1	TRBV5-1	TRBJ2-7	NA	TGCGCCAGCAGCTTGGTCGGGGACAGGGTTTACGAGCAGTACTTC	CASSLVGDRVYEQYF
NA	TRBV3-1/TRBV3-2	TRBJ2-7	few	TGTGCCAGCAGCCCCCAGGGGGGTCCCCCCTACGAGCAGTACTTC	CASSPQGGPPYEQYF
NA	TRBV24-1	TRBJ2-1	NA	TGTGCCACCAGTGATTCCGGGTTCCTTGGGCAGTTCTTC	CATSDSGFLGQFF
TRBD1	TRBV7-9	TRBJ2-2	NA	TGTGCCAGCAGCCGCCCCCAGGGGGCGCGGAGGACCGGGGAGCTGTTTTTT	CASSRPQGARRTGELFF
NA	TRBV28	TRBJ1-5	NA	TGTGCCAGCAGTCCCATCCGAGGGCACCAGCCCCAGCATTTT	CASSPIRGHQPQHF
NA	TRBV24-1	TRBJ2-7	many	TGTGCCACCAGTGACGGAGGCAGTCACGAGCAGTACTTC	CATSDGGSHEQYF
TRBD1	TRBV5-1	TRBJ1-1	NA	TGCGCCAGCAGTCTTGACAGGGTGACTGAAGCTTTCTTT	CASSLDRVTEAFF
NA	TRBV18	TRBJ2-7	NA	TGTGCCAGCTCACCCGGACGGGACTACGAGCAGTACTTC	CASSPGRDYEQYF
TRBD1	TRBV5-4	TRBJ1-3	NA	TGTGCCAGCAGCGGGGACAGAGGAAACACCATATATTTT	CASSGDRGNTIYF
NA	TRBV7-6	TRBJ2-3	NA	TGTGCCAGCAGCTTAGACGAGACAGTCACAGATACGCAGTATTTT	CASSLDETVTDTQYF
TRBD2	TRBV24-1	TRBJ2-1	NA	TGTGCCACCAGTGATTTGCCTAGCGGTCCCAGTGAGCAGTTCTTC	CATSDLPSGPSEQFF
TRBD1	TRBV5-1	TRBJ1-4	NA	TGCGCCAGCAGCCTGGGGACAGAAGGTGAAAAACTGTTTTTT	CASSLGTEGEKLFF
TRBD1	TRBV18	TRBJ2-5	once	TGTGCCAGCTCACCTCGGGACAGGGGGGAGACCCAGTACTTC	CASSPRDRGETQYF
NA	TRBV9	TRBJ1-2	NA	TGTGCCAGCAGCGTAGCTGGGGGCCGTGGCTACACCTTC	CASSVAGGRGYTF
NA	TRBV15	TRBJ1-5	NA	TGTGCCACCAGCAGAGATCCCGGGATGAATCAGCCCCAGCATTTT	CATSRDPGMNQPQHF
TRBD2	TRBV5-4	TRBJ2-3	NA	TGTGCCAGCAGCTGGGGACTAGCGGGGATTACAGATACGCAGTATTTT	CASSWGLAGITDTQYF
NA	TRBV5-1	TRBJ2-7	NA	TGCGCCAGCAGCTTGGCACTAGGGACCCGGGGGTCCTACGAGCAGTACTTC	CASSLALGTRGSYEQYF
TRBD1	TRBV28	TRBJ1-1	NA	TGTGCCAGCAGCCCACTCGGACAGGGAAGCACTGAAGCTTTCTTT	CASSPLGQGSTEAFF
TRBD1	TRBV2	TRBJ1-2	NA	TGTGCCAGCAGCCCCGGGACAGGTTATGGCTACACCTTC	CASSPGTGYGYTF
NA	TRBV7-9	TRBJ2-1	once	TGTGCCAGCAGCTTCGGTCTAGGGGCGAATGAGCAGTTCTTC	CASSFGLGANEQFF
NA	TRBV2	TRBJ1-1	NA	TGTGCCAGCAGTGAAGGCGTCGGAGCTTTCTTT	CASSEGVGAFF
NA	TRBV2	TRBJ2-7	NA	TGTGCCAGCAGCCAAGGGTCCGGCGGGGAGCAGTACTTC	CASSQGSGGEQYF
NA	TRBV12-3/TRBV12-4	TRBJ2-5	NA	TGTGCCAGCTCGAGGGGCGGGACGGAGACCCAGTACTTC	CASSRGGTETQYF
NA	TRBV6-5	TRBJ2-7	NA	TGTGCCAGCAGTCCAGAGGACTCATGGTCCGACGAGCAGTACTTC	CASSPEDSWSDEQYF
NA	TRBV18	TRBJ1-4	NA	TGTGCCAGCTCTCCCCGGAGGGGCGGTAATGAAAAACTGTTTTTT	CASSPRRGGNEKLFF
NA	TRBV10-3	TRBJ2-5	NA	TGTGCCATCAGTGAGAGCTCTGCCGGGGAGACCCAGTACTTC	CAISESSAGETQYF
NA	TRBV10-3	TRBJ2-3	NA	TGTGCCATCAGGAGGCAGCCGACAGAACCAGATACGCAGTATTTT	CAIRRQPTEPDTQYF
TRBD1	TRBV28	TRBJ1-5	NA	TGTGCCAGCACCTCAGGGGGCGCGGGGCAGCCCCAGCATTTT	CASTSGGAGQPQHF
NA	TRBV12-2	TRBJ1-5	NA	TGTGCAAGTCGCTTAATGGGGAAGCAGGACTGCCAGCAGCGTATTAATCAGCCCCAGCATTTT	CASRLMGKQDCQQRINQPQHF
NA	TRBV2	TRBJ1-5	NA	TGTGCCAGCAGTGGGGCAGCCCGCTATCAGCCCCAGCATTTT	CASSGAARYQPQHF
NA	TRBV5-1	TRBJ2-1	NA	TGCGCCAGCAGGATCACAGGGTATTCAGACAATGAGCAGTTCTTC	CASRITGYSDNEQFF
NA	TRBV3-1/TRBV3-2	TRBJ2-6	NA	TGTGCCAGCAGCCCCCAGGGGCCCTGGGCCAACGTCCTGACTTTC	CASSPQGPWANVLTF
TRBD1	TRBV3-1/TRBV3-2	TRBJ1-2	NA	TGTGCCAGCAGCCCAGGACAGGGTTTTGGCTACACCTTC	CASSPGQGFGYTF
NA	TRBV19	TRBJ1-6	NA	TGTGCCAGTAGTATTAATCCGGATTCACCCCTCCACTTT	CASSINPDSPLHF
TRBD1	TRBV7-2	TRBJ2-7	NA	TGTGCCAGCAGCTTTGGGAGAACCGGGACAGGGCACCACGAGCAGTACTTC	CASSFGRTGTGHHEQYF
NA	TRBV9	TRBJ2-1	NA	TGTGCCAGCCACAGGGACGTCGAAACCTCCTACAATGAGCAGTTCTTC	CASHRDVETSYNEQFF
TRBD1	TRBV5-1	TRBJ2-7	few	TGCGCCAGCAGCAGGGACAGGAGCTCCTACGAGCAGTACTTC	CASSRDRSSYEQYF
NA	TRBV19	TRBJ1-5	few	TGTGCCAGTAGTATGGCAGGCCGGGGAAATCAGCCCCAGCATTTT	CASSMAGRGNQPQHF
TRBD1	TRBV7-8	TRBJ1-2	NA	TGTGCCAGCAGCAAAGACAGGGATAATGGCTACACCTTC	CASSKDRDNGYTF
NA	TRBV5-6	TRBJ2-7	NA	TGTGCCAGCAGCCCCCCACGGGGTGGCTCCGCCTACGAGCAGTACTTC	CASSPPRGGSAYEQYF
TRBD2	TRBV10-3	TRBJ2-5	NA	TGTGCCATCAGTGAGGGACCCAGGACTAGTCAAGAGACCCAGTACTTC	CAISEGPRTSQETQYF
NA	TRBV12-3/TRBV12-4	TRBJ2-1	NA	TGTGCCAGCAGTTTTAATCGCGGGCAGTTCTTC	CASSFNRGQFF
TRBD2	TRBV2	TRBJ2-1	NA	TGTGCCGTGGCGGGAGGTTATTACAATGAGCAGTTCTTC	CAVAGGYYNEQFF
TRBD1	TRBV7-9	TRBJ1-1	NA	TGTGCCAGCAGCGACCGGGACAGGGCCACTGAAGCTTTCTTT	CASSDRDRATEAFF